These 8 T cell receptor beta chains were sequenced from one sample in a study of technical replicates of blood from four donors. Using immunoSEQ multiplex PCR, the repertoire was profiled, and TCRdb retains in-frame clones only, with some absent. The sample has about 62,000 clones, about nine tenths seen once. The source material was PBMCs. The receptors originated from a human donor in good health. Some clones in this sample may be carry-over from other donors' samples.

V and J are TRBV10-2 and TRBJ1-1; the D is unclear. The CDR3 spans 13 residues. With 7 bases removed from V and 0 bases from J, the gap between germline ends came to 9 bases. Germline CDR1 reads WSHSY; CDR2 reads SAAADI. The CDR3 region has the DNA TGCGCCAGCATTTCAGGCCTGAACACTGAAGCTTTCTTT. Its translation: CASISGLNTEAFF.

The gene calls are TRBV6-1 and TRBJ2-7; no definite D call. Germline-derived CDR1 and CDR2 are MNHNS and SASEGT. Trimming left V 3 bases short and J 9 bases short, with 18 bases between. This CDR3 has 14 amino acids. CDR3 in DNA: TGTGCCAGCAGTGACGGTGCTAGGAACCTTGCGCAGTACTTC. This gives the protein CASSDGARNLAQYF.

The rearrangement joins TRBV5-1 to TRBJ1-1; 8 bases match TRBD1. CDR3 length: 14 residues. Germline loops: CDR1 SGHRS, CDR2 YFSETQ. V lost 5 bases, J lost 7 bases, and 10 bases stayed unmatched. The CDR3 sequence is CASRKQGQDIEAFF. The CDR3 DNA follows: TGCGCCAGCAGGAAACAGGGACAGGACATTGAAGCTTTCTTT. The complete variable domain, with remaining parts taken from reference TRBV5-1 and TRBJ1-1, reads KAGVTQTPRYLIKTRGQQVTLSCSPISGHRSVSWYQQTPGQGLQFLFEYFSETQRNKGNFPGRFSGRQFSNSRSEMNVSTLELGDSALYLCASRKQGQDIEAFFGQGTRLTVV.

V and J are TRBV5-1 and TRBJ2-5, with a tentative D call TRBD1 (5 bases). This CDR3 is 13 amino acids long. Germline CDR1 reads SGHRS; CDR2 reads YFSETQ. The V gene lost 4 bases and the J gene lost 7 bases, with 14 bases spanning the gap. The CDR3 region is CASSPDRDWTQYF. DNA for the CDR3: TGCGCCAGCAGCCCCGACAGAGATTGGACCCAGTACTTC.

The chain carries TRBV6-5 and TRBJ2-1, with 7 bases lining up with TRBD1. Germline CDR1 and CDR2: MNHEY and SVGAGI. The CDR3 is 15 amino acids. Trimming removed 6 bases from V and 6 bases from J; junction bases left unmatched: 11. CDR3 bases: TGTGCCAGCAGCATGAGAGGGGGCAGTATCAATGAGCAGTTCTTC. Amino acids: CASSMRGGSINEQFF.

The V gene is TRBV18, the J gene TRBJ1-3; D might be TRBD1 (6 bases). V shed 2 bases and J shed 2 bases, with 13 bases lying between them. Germline V gene sequence: CDR1 KGHSH, CDR2 LQKENI. The CDR3 consists of 16 residues. The CDR3 coding sequence is TGTGCCAGCTCACCAATCGGACAGCAAGCTGGAAACACCATATATTTT. Its translation is CASSPIGQQAGNTIYF.

The rearrangement uses TRBV6-1 and TRBJ2-7; possibly TRBD1 for D (5 bases). The CDR3 covers 15 residues. Trimming took 3 bases from V and 4 from J, leaving 16 bases between them. The germline gives CDR1 MNHNS, CDR2 SASEGT. The CDR3 bases are TGTGCCAGCAGTGATTGGCAGGGAATAGCATACGAGCAGTACTTC. As protein: CASSDWQGIAYEQYF.

The chain uses TRBV7-2 and TRBJ2-3, with D hard to call. The germline V gene has CDR1 SGHTA and CDR2 FQGNSA. V lost 4 bases and J 6 bases, leaving 14 bases between the germline ends. The CDR3 is made up of 14 amino acids. The DNA of the CDR3 is TGTGCCAGCAGCTCACCCGGGTCAAGGGATACGCAGTATTTT. Translation: CASSSPGSRDTQYF. The full variable domain, completed using reference TRBV7-2 and TRBJ2-3, is GAGVSQSPSNKVTEKGKDVELRCDPISGHTALYWYRQSLGQGLEFLIYFQGNSAPDKSGLPSDRFSAERTGGSVSTLTIQRTQQEDSAVYLCASSSPGSRDTQYFGPGTRLTVL.